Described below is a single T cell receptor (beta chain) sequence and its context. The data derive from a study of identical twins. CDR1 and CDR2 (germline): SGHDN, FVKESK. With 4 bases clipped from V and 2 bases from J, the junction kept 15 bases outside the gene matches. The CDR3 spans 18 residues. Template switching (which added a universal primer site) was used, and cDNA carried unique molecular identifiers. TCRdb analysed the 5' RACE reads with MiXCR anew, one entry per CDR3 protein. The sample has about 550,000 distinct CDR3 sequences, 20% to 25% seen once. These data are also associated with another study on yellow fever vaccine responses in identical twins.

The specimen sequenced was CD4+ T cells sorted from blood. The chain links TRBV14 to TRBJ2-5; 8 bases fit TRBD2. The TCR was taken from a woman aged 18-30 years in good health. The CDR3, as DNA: TGTGCCAGCAGCCGAACATCCGGGACTAGAGGGTATCAAGAGACCCAGTACTTC. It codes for CASSRTSGTRGYQETQYF.